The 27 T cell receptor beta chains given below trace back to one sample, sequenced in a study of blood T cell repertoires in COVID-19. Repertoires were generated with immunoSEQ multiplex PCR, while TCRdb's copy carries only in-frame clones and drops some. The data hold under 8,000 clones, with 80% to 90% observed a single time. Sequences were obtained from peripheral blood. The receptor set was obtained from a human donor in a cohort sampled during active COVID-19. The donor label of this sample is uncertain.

CDR3 sequence reads: CATSRQGRSYEQYF. CDR3 sequence (DNA): TGTGCCACAAGCCGACAGGGGCGATCCTACGAGCAGTACTTC. The V gene is TRBV15, the J gene TRBJ2-7; 8 bases are a match to TRBD1. The CDR3 covers 14 residues. Germline assignment: CDR1 LNHNV and CDR2 YYDKDF (reference sequence). The trim removed 9 bases at V and 1 base at J, leaving 8 bases unmatched. The full variable domain, in which reference TRBV15 and TRBJ2-7 provide the parts outside the CDR3, is DAMVIQNPRYQVTQFGKPVTLSCSQTLNHNVMYWYQQKSSQAPKLLFHYYDKDFNNEADTPDNFQSRRPNTSFCFLDIRSPGLGDTAMYLCATSRQGRSYEQYFGPGTRLTVT.

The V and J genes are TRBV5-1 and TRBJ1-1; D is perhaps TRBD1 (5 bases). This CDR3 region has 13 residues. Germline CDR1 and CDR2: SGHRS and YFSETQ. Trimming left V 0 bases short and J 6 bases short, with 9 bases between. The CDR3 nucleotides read TGCGCCAGCAGCTTGGATGGGGCGGCTGAAGCTTTCTTT. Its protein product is CASSLDGAAEAFF.

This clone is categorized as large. The DNA of the CDR3 is TGTGCCAGCAGCCGCCTAAGGGGGTTCACTGAAGCTTTCTTT. Encoded protein: CASSRLRGFTEAFF. The V call is TRBV7-2, the J call TRBJ1-1, with a weak D call TRBD1 (6 bases). V shed 5 bases and J shed 4 bases, with 14 bases lying between them. Germline lookup yields CDR1 SGHTA and CDR2 FQGNSA. This CDR3 contains 14 residues.

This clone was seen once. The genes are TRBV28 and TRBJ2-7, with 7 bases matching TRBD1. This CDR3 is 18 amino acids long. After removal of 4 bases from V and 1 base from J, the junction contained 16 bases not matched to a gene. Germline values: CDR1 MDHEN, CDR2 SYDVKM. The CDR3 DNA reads TGTGCCAGCAGTTCCTACAAATTGTGGGGACAGCGATCCTACGAGCAGTACTTC. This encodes CASSSYKLWGQRSYEQYF. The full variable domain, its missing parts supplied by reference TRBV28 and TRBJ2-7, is DVKVTQSSRYLVKRTGEKVFLECVQDMDHENMFWYRQDPGLGLRLIYFSYDVKMKEKGDIPEGYSVSREKKERFSLILESASTNQTSMYLCASSSYKLWGQRSYEQYFGPGTRLTVT.

CDR3: CASRLAEIVEGLPNYGYTF. In DNA form, the CDR3 reads TGTGCAAGTCGCTTAGCGGAGATCGTAGAAGGACTCCCTAACTATGGCTACACCTTC. V and J are TRBV12-2 and TRBJ1-2. TRBV12-2 is designated a pseudogene. The CDR3 contains 19 residues.

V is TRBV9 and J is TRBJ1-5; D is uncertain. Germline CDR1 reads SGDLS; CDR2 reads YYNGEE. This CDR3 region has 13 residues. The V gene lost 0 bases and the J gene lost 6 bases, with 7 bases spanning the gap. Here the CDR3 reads CASSVGPGQPQHF. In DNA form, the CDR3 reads TGTGCCAGCAGCGTAGGTCCGGGTCAGCCCCAGCATTTT.

This CDR3 is CASSRYRGSYEQYF. CDR3 DNA sequence: TGCGCCAGCAGCCGCTACAGGGGTTCCTACGAGCAGTACTTC. The genes are TRBV4-1 and TRBJ2-7, with 7 bases lining up with TRBD1. Looked up from germline, CDR1 is MGHRA and CDR2 is YSYEKL. Unmatched junction bases numbered 4, after V lost 4 bases and J lost 1 base. This CDR3 comprises 14 residues.

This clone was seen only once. The CDR3 protein is CATGMNEQYF. The CDR3, as DNA: TGTGCCACCGGGATGAACGAGCAGTACTTC. The chain carries TRBV10-3 and TRBJ2-7; perhaps TRBD2 as D (5 bases). Trimming removed 10 bases at V and 5 bases at J, with 9 bases between. Germline CDR1 is ENHRY and CDR2 is SYGVKD. The CDR3 is 10 amino acids.

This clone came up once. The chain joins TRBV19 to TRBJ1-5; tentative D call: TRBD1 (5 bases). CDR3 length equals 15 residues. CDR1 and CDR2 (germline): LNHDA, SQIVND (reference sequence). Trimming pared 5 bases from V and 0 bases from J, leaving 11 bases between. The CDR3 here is CASSSQGYSNQPQHF. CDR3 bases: TGTGCCAGTAGTTCTCAGGGTTATAGCAATCAGCCCCAGCATTTT.

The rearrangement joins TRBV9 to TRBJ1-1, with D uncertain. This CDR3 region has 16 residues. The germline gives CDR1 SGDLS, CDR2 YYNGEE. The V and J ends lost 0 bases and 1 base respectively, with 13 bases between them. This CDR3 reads CASSVAPGEENTEAFF. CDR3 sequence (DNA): TGTGCCAGCAGCGTAGCCCCTGGGGAGGAGAACACTGAAGCTTTCTTT.

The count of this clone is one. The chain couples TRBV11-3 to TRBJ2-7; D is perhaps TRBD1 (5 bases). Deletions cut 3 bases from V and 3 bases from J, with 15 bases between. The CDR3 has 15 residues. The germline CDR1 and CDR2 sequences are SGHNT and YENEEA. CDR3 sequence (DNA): TGTGCCAGCAGCTTTGACAGTTCCTCAGACTACGAGCAGTACTTC. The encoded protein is CASSFDSSSDYEQYF.

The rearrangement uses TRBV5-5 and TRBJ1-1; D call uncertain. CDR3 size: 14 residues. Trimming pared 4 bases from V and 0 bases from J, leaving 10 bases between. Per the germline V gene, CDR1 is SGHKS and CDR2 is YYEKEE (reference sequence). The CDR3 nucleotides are TGTGCCAGCAGCCCCGGGGAGATGAACACTGAAGCTTTCTTT. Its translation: CASSPGEMNTEAFF.

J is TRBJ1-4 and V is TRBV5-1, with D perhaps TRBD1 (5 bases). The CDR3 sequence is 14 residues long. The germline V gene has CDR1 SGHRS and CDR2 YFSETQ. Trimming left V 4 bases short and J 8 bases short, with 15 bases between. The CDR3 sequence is CASSRILGQEKLFF. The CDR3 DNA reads TGCGCCAGCAGCAGGATCCTCGGACAAGAAAAACTGTTTTTT.

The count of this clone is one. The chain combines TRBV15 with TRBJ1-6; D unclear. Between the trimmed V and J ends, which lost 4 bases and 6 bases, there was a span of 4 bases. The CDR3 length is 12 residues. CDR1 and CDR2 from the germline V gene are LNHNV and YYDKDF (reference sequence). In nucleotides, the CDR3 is TGTGCCACCAGCATGAGTAATTCACCCCTCCACTTT. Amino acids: CATSMSNSPLHF.

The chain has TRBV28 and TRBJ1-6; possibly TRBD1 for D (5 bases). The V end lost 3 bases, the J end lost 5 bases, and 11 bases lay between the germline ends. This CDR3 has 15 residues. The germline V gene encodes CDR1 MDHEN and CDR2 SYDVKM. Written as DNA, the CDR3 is TGTGCCAGCAGTTTGGGTGACAGAAATAATTCACCCCTCCACTTT. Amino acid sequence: CASSLGDRNNSPLHF. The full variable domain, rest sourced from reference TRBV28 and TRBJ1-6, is DVKVTQSSRYLVKRTGEKVFLECVQDMDHENMFWYRQDPGLGLRLIYFSYDVKMKEKGDIPEGYSVSREKKERFSLILESASTNQTSMYLCASSLGDRNNSPLHFGNGTRLTVT.

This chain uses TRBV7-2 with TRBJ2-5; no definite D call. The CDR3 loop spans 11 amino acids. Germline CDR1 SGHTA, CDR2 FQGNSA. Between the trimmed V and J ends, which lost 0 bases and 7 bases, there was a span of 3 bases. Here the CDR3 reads CASSLAGTQYF. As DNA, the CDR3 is TGTGCCAGCAGCTTAGCCGGGACCCAGTACTTC.

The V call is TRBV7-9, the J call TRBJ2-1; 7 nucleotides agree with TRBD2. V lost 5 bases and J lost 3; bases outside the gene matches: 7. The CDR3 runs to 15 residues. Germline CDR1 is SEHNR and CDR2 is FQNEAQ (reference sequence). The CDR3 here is CASSRGGSLYNEQFF. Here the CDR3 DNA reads TGTGCCAGCAGCCGGGGCGGGAGCCTCTACAATGAGCAGTTCTTC.

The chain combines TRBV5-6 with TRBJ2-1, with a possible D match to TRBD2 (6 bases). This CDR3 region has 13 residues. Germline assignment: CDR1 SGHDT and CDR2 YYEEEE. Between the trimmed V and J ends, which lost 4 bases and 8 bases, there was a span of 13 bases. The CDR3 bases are TGTGCCAGCAGCCGACCTGCGGGGTATGAGCAGTTCTTC. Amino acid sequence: CASSRPAGYEQFF.

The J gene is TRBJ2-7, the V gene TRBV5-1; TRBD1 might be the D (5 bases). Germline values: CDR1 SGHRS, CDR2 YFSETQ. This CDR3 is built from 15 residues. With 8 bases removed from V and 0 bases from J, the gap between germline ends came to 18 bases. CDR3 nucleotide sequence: TGCGCCAGGAAGACGAAGGGGCCCTACTCCTACGAGCAGTACTTC. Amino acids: CARKTKGPYSYEQYF.

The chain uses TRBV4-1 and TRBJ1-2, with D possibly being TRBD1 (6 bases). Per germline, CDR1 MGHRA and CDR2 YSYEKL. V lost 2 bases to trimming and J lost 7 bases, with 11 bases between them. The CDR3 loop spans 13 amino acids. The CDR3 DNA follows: TGCGCCAGCAGCCAAAGGGGACATTTTGGCTACACCTTC. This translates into CASSQRGHFGYTF.

In DNA form, the CDR3 reads TGTGCCACCACCCGGACAGGGGGGGGCGATGAGCAGTTCTTC. Residues: CATTRTGGGDEQFF. The gene calls are TRBV28 and TRBJ2-1; 10 bases fit TRBD1. Germline-derived CDR1 and CDR2 are MDHEN and SYDVKM. The CDR3 has 14 residues. J lost 8 bases, V lost 10 bases, and 11 bases had no gene match.

The CDR3, as DNA: TGTGCCAGCAGTAGGGTCGAACCGGGAACCAACTCCTACAATGAGCAGTTCTTC. As protein: CASSRVEPGTNSYNEQFF. The chain employs TRBV2 and TRBJ2-1; TRBD2 is a possible D gene (5 bases). The length of the CDR3 is 18 residues. CDR1 is SNHLY, CDR2 FYNNEI, per germline. V dropped 5 bases and J dropped 0 bases, with 20 bases sitting between them.

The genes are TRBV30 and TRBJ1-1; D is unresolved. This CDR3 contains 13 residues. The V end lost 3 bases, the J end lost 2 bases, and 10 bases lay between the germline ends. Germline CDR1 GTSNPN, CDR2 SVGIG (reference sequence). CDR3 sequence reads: CAWRRKRNTEAFF. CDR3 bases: TGTGCCTGGAGGAGAAAAAGAAACACTGAAGCTTTCTTT.

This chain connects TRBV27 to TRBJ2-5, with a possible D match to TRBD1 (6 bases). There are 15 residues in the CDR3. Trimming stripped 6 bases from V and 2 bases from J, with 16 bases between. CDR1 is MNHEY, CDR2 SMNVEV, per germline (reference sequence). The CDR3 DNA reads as TGTGCCAGCAGACTCGTCGGGACATTTCAAGAGACCCAGTACTTC. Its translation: CASRLVGTFQETQYF.

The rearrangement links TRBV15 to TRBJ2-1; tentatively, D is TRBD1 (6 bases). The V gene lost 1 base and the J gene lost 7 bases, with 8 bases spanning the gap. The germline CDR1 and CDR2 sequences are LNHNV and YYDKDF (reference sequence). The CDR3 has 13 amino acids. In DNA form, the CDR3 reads TGTGCCACCAGCAGAGTCAGGGGAAATGAGCAGTTCTTC. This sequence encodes CATSRVRGNEQFF.

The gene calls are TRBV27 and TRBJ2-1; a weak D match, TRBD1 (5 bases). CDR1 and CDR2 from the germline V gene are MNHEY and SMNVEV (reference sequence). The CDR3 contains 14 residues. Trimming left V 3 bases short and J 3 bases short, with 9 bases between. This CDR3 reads CASSFSGFYNEQFF. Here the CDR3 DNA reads TGTGCCAGCAGTTTCTCAGGGTTCTACAATGAGCAGTTCTTC.

CDR3 sequence (DNA): TGTGCCAGCATAGGGCGGGAGTTCCACGAGCAGTACTTC. Translated: CASIGREFHEQYF. V usage is TRBV14 and J usage is TRBJ2-7, with 7 bases matching TRBD2. There are 13 residues in the CDR3. The germline V gene encodes CDR1 SGHDN and CDR2 FVKESK. The V segment lost 7 bases and the J segment 5 bases; nucleotides outside the gene matches: 8.